Shown below are 25 T cell receptor beta chains from a single sample sequenced in a study of cytomegalovirus exposure and HLA in healthy donors (dated by TCRdb to about 2017). Libraries were prepared through the immunoSEQ multiplex PCR assay. For the multiplex PCR, a mixture combining 60 forward primers for TCR Vbeta segments and 13 reverse primers for TCR Jbeta segments was used. TCRdb holds this immuneACCESS table with in-frame rearrangements only. Some clones are missing; in checked studies, unresolved V genes explain under half, and the rest has no known cause. The sample has roughly 220,000 clones on record, more than 80% of them singletons. The top ten clonotypes cover about 3% of the sample. Material: PBMCs. These TCRs come from a man aged 30-40 years in good health and CMV-seronegative.

The chain joins TRBV7-6 to TRBJ1-2; no definite D call. Germline lookup yields CDR1 SGHVS and CDR2 FNYEAQ. The CDR3 has 13 amino acids. Trimming removed 2 bases at V and 1 base at J, with 5 bases between. CDR3 sequence reads: CASSLTDNYGYTF. As DNA, the CDR3 is TGTGCCAGCAGCTTAACAGATAACTATGGCTACACCTTC.

This clone was seen just once. The chain employs TRBV7-2 and TRBJ2-7; tentative D call: TRBD1 (5 bases). The CDR3 extends over 15 amino acids. Germline-derived CDR1 and CDR2 are SGHTA and FQGNSA. Deletions cut 1 base from V and 4 bases from J, with 14 bases between. The CDR3: CASSLEVGPEYEQYF. As DNA, the CDR3 is TGTGCCAGCAGCTTAGAGGTGGGGCCTGAGTACGAGCAGTACTTC.

This chain connects TRBV5-1 to TRBJ2-3; 7 bases align to TRBD1. This CDR3 comprises 15 residues. Trimming removed 0 bases from V and 5 bases from J; junction bases left unmatched: 6. CDR1 SGHRS and CDR2 YFSETQ come from the germline V gene. CDR3 loop: CASSLEGQVGDTQYF. CDR3 DNA: TGCGCCAGCAGCTTGGAAGGACAGGTTGGAGATACGCAGTATTTT.

The chain employs TRBV13 and TRBJ1-2; no clear D. V dropped 2 bases and J dropped 4 bases, with 11 bases sitting between them. The CDR3 contains 14 residues. Germline CDR1 and CDR2: PRHDT and FYEKMQ (reference sequence). CDR3 sequence: CASSLTEALYGYTF. The CDR3 bases are TGTGCCAGCAGCTTAACTGAGGCCCTCTATGGCTACACCTTC.

The CDR3 DNA follows: TGCGCCAGCAGCCAAGTTTTGGGGGGGCCCCCCTACGAGCAGTACTTC. This sequence encodes CASSQVLGGPPYEQYF. The genes are TRBV4-3 and TRBJ2-7, with a tentative D call TRBD2 (7 bases). V dropped 1 base and J dropped 2 bases, with 15 bases sitting between them. Germline lookup yields CDR1 LGHNA and CDR2 YSLEER. There are 16 residues in the CDR3.

This clone was detected only once. The chain employs TRBV15 and TRBJ1-1; D gene uncertain. This CDR3 contains 14 residues. V was clipped by 5 bases and J by 1 base, with 11 bases between them. Germline CDR1 is LNHNV and CDR2 is YYDKDF (reference sequence). CDR3 nucleotide sequence: TGTGCCACCAGCGCCCGACGGGGGAACACTGAAGCTTTCTTT. Protein product: CATSARRGNTEAFF. The entire variable domain, with the rest obtained from reference TRBV15 and TRBJ1-1, is as follows: DAMVIQNPRYQVTQFGKPVTLSCSQTLNHNVMYWYQQKSSQAPKLLFHYYDKDFNNEADTPDNFQSRRPNTSFCFLDIRSPGLGDTAMYLCATSARRGNTEAFFGQGTRLTVV.

This chain links TRBV28 with TRBJ1-1, with 10 bases aligning to TRBD1. The germline V gene has CDR1 MDHEN and CDR2 SYDVKM. CDR3 length: 15 residues. With 3 bases clipped from V and 6 bases from J, the junction kept 7 bases outside the gene matches. Here the CDR3 reads CASSFPTGGASEAFF. The DNA of the CDR3 is TGTGCCAGCAGTTTCCCGACAGGGGGCGCATCTGAAGCTTTCTTT.

V is TRBV2 and J is TRBJ1-6; the match to TRBD1 covers 7 bases. Germline V CDR1 and CDR2: SNHLY, FYNNEI. The V gene end was trimmed by 4 bases and the J gene end by 8 bases; junction bases not matched to a gene: 8. The CDR3 covers 15 residues. CDR3 region: CASSAGGQMDSPLHF. The CDR3 nucleotides are TGTGCCAGCAGTGCAGGGGGACAGATGGATTCACCCCTCCACTTT.

This rearrangement joins TRBV29-1 to TRBJ1-2; no definite D call. The germline V gene has CDR1 SQVTM and CDR2 ANQGSEA. Trimming pared 4 bases from V and 7 bases from J, leaving 4 bases between. The CDR3 runs to 9 residues. CDR3 DNA: TGCAGCGTTGCAGGTGGCTACACCTTC. Encoded protein: CSVAGGYTF.

This chain uses TRBV5-8 with TRBJ1-1, with D tentatively TRBD1 (6 bases). Germline V gene data show CDR1 as SGHTS and CDR2 as YDEGEE. The V end was cut by 0 bases, the J end by 4 bases, with 10 bases between. The CDR3 length is 14 residues. The CDR3 region is CASSLAQGSTEAFF. For the CDR3, the DNA is TGTGCCAGCAGCTTGGCACAGGGCTCCACTGAAGCTTTCTTT. The full variable domain, in which reference TRBV5-8 and TRBJ1-1 provide the parts outside the CDR3, is EAGVTQSPTHLIKTRGQQATLRCSPISGHTSVYWYQQALGLGLQFLLWYDEGEERNRGNFPPRFSGRQFPNYSSELNVNALELEDSALYLCASSLAQGSTEAFFGQGTRLTVV.

This clone was recorded once. The chain joins TRBV19 to TRBJ2-3, with TRBD1 identical over 12 bases. This CDR3 has 16 residues. J lost 3 bases, V lost 2 bases, and 3 bases had no gene match. The germline CDR1 and CDR2 sequences are LNHDA and SQIVND (reference sequence). CDR3 bases: TGTGCCAGTAGTATAAGGGACAGGGGGCTTACAGATACGCAGTATTTT. Translation: CASSIRDRGLTDTQYF.

This rearrangement joins TRBV2 to TRBJ2-5, with a tentative D call TRBD1 (5 bases). The tail of the sequence fits TRBJ2-7 better, so the J call may be wrong. Germline assignment: CDR1 SNHLY and CDR2 FYNNEI. There are 13 residues in the CDR3. The CDR3 bases are TGTGCCAGCACCGACAGCCGGACGGGCGAGCAGTACTTC. It codes for CASTDSRTGEQYF.

The chain employs TRBV18 and TRBJ2-3; possibly TRBD1 for D (5 bases). This CDR3 has 16 residues. Germline CDR1 reads KGHSH; CDR2 reads LQKENI. V dropped 2 bases and J dropped 0 bases, with 12 bases sitting between them. As DNA, the CDR3 is TGTGCCAGCTCACCATTACAGGACACTAGCACAGATACGCAGTATTTT. Encoded protein: CASSPLQDTSTDTQYF.

The chain employs TRBV6-1 and TRBJ1-2, with no clear D. Germline CDR1 is MNHNS and CDR2 is SASEGT. The ends were cut back, 4 bases at V and 8 bases at J, with 11 bases in the middle. This CDR3 has 12 amino acids. CDR3 DNA sequence: TGTGCCAGCAGTGTTTCGTCACGGGGCTACACCTTC. Translation: CASSVSSRGYTF.

This clone occurred a few times. The CDR3 region is CASSLDTGTTKNIQYF. The CDR3 coding sequence is TGTGCCAGCAGTTTGGACACCGGGACAACCAAAAACATTCAGTACTTC. This sequence joins TRBV28 and TRBJ2-4; perhaps TRBD1 as D (6 bases). V gave up 3 bases and J gave up 2 bases, with 14 bases separating them. Germline V lookup: CDR1 MDHEN, CDR2 SYDVKM. This CDR3 has 16 amino acids.

The chain has TRBV7-9 and TRBJ2-3; no reliable D call. Germline assignment: CDR1 SEHNR and CDR2 FQNEAQ (reference sequence). The CDR3 has 12 amino acids. V was shortened by 5 bases and J by 6 bases, with 9 bases between the two germline ends. Here the CDR3 reads CASSRHRDTQYF. The CDR3 coding sequence is TGTGCCAGCAGCAGACACCGGGATACGCAGTATTTT.

The V and J genes are TRBV18 and TRBJ1-1, with 8 positions matching TRBD1. J was trimmed by 0 bases and V by 4 bases; bases with no gene match: 7. CDR3 length equals 16 residues. Per germline, CDR1 KGHSH and CDR2 LQKENI. The CDR3 spells CASSRPTGVMNTEAFF. Written as DNA, the CDR3 is TGTGCCAGCTCACGTCCGACAGGGGTTATGAACACTGAAGCTTTCTTT.

This sequence joins TRBV4-1 and TRBJ2-7, with 7 bases identical to TRBD1. Germline-derived CDR1 and CDR2 are MGHRA and YSYEKL. V shed 1 base, J shed 0 bases, and the junction held 6 bases outside the gene matches. This CDR3 has 16 residues. The CDR3 region is CASSQAWDSLSYEQYF. CDR3 sequence (DNA): TGCGCCAGCAGCCAAGCCTGGGACAGCCTCTCCTACGAGCAGTACTTC.

The CDR3 DNA follows: TGTGCCAGCATTTTACAGGGGGCTAATTCACCCCTCCACTTT. The encoded protein is CASILQGANSPLHF. The J gene is TRBJ1-6, the V gene TRBV6-6, with 9 bases aligning to TRBD1. The length of the CDR3 is 14 residues. The germline gives CDR1 MNHNY, CDR2 SVGAGI (reference sequence). The J segment lost 6 bases and the V segment lost 7 bases, leaving 4 bases of the junction unmatched.

This sequence joins TRBV6-1 and TRBJ2-7, with TRBD1 as a possible D gene (6 bases). CDR1 is MNHNS and CDR2 is SASEGT in the germline V gene. With 5 bases removed from V and 2 bases from J, the gap between germline ends came to 7 bases. The CDR3 runs to 12 residues. DNA for the CDR3: TGTGCCAGCAGTACAGGGACCTACGAGCAGTACTTC. It yields the protein CASSTGTYEQYF.

The rearrangement links TRBV7-8 to TRBJ2-3; the match to TRBD1 covers 7 bases. The germline V gene encodes CDR1 SGHVS and CDR2 FQNEAQ. V lost 0 bases, J lost 4 bases, and 7 bases stayed unmatched. The length of the CDR3 is 16 residues. The CDR3 region has the DNA TGTGCCAGCAGCTTAGCCGGTACAGGGGAACCAGATACGCAGTATTTT. Translating it yields CASSLAGTGEPDTQYF.

This clone was counted a single time. The chain carries TRBV4-2 and TRBJ1-1; possible D gene TRBD1, 6 bases. With 4 bases removed from V and 1 base from J, the gap between germline ends came to 16 bases. The germline CDR1 and CDR2 sequences are LGHNA and YNFKEQ. This CDR3 comprises 16 residues. The CDR3 protein is CASSPTIGGGNTEAFF. The CDR3 region has the DNA TGTGCCAGCAGCCCGACTATAGGGGGGGGGAACACTGAAGCTTTCTTT.

V is TRBV4-1 and J is TRBJ1-1; the D is unclear. CDR1 is MGHRA and CDR2 is YSYEKL in the germline V gene. V was shortened by 6 bases and J by 1 base, with 9 bases between the two germline ends. This CDR3 has 13 residues. The CDR3 DNA is TGCGCCAGCAGGCTAGGAGGGAACACTGAAGCTTTCTTT. Its translation is CASRLGGNTEAFF.

The J gene is TRBJ2-1, the V gene TRBV5-1; TRBD1 is a possible D gene (6 bases). V was cut by 4 bases and J by 8 bases, with 16 bases left in between. The CDR3 is 14 residues long. The germline V gene encodes CDR1 SGHRS and CDR2 YFSETQ. CDR3 nucleotide sequence: TGCGCCAGCAGCGGTAGGGGGTTGGGGTATGAGCAGTTCTTC. Its protein is CASSGRGLGYEQFF.

The chain carries TRBV28 and TRBJ1-4; unclear D gene. From germline, CDR1 is MDHEN and CDR2 SYDVKM. Deletions cut 3 bases from V and 7 bases from J, with 12 bases between. The CDR3 has 14 residues. The CDR3: CASSLGPRVEKLFF. Here the CDR3 DNA reads TGTGCCAGCAGTTTGGGCCCGCGGGTTGAAAAACTGTTTTTT.